The 9 T cell receptor beta chains reported below all come from one sample, sequenced in a study of cytomegalovirus exposure and HLA in healthy donors (dated by TCRdb to the late 2010s). The library was produced with the immunoSEQ multiplex PCR assay. The multiplex PCR relied on a mix of 60 forward primers for TCR Vbeta segments and 13 reverse primers for TCR Jbeta segments. TCRdb limited this immuneACCESS table to in-frame rearrangements with V and J called. A share of clones is missing; checked studies link under half to unresolved V genes, and the rest is unexplained. This sample is represented by about 92,000 clones; around 77% of them were singletons. Together, the top ten hold around 6.6% of the sample. Material for sequencing was PBMCs. The receptors come from a man between 45 and 60 years old in good health and CMV-seropositive.

The V and J genes are TRBV15 and TRBJ2-3, with D maybe TRBD2 (5 bases). V shed 2 bases and J shed 6 bases, with 12 bases lying between them. Germline CDR1 reads LNHNV; CDR2 reads YYDKDF (reference sequence). This CDR3 region has 14 residues. DNA for the CDR3: TGTGCCACCAGCAGAACGGACTGGTTGGATACGCAGTATTTT. This codes for CATSRTDWLDTQYF.

This chain connects TRBV2 to TRBJ1-2; D ambiguous. The CDR3 runs to 14 residues. Germline V gene sequence: CDR1 SNHLY, CDR2 FYNNEI. Trimming cost V 1 base and J 5 bases, with 11 bases left between them. The CDR3 coding sequence is TGTGCCAGCAGTGAAGGGCTAGTCGCATATGGCTACACCTTC. Its protein product is CASSEGLVAYGYTF.

CDR3: CASSLTGLGTEAFF. The CDR3, as DNA: TGTGCCAGCAGCTTGACAGGGCTGGGGACTGAAGCTTTCTTT. V gene TRBV11-3 combines with J gene TRBJ1-1, with 7 bases matching TRBD1. Germline-derived CDR1 and CDR2 are SGHNT and YENEEA. Trimming at V came to 3 bases and at J to 5 bases, leaving 6 bases not matched to a gene. CDR3 length: 14 residues.

Here the CDR3 reads CASSSTGVGNTEAFF. The CDR3, as DNA: TGCGCCAGCAGCTCCACAGGGGTGGGGAACACTGAAGCTTTCTTT. The chain couples TRBV5-1 to TRBJ1-1, with TRBD1 matching 7 bases. V was clipped by 3 bases and J by 1 base; unmatched bases: 6. This CDR3 is built from 15 residues. Per the germline V gene, CDR1 is SGHRS and CDR2 is YFSETQ.

The genes are TRBV4-1 and TRBJ2-7, with TRBD1 as a possible D gene (6 bases). This CDR3 is built from 16 residues. Trimming pared 0 bases from V and 3 bases from J, leaving 15 bases between. From germline, CDR1 is MGHRA and CDR2 YSYEKL. The CDR3 reads CASSQDATGFIYEQYF. The CDR3 bases are TGCGCCAGCAGCCAAGACGCGACAGGCTTTATCTACGAGCAGTACTTC.

This clone was counted between two and nine times. The chain uses TRBV7-9 and TRBJ2-2, with 8 bases that match TRBD1. The CDR3 is 17 amino acids. CDR1 is SEHNR, CDR2 FQNEAQ, per germline (reference sequence). V lost 2 bases and J lost 1; bases outside the gene matches: 6. The CDR3 nucleotides are TGTGCCAGCAGCTTACTCACCGGGACAGGGAACACCGGGGAGCTGTTTTTT. It translates to CASSLLTGTGNTGELFF. Supplemented by reference TRBV7-9 and TRBJ2-2, the full variable domain reads DTGVSQNPRHKITKRGQNVTFRCDPISEHNRLYWYRQTLGQGPEFLTYFQNEAQLEKSRLLSDRFSAERPKGSFSTLEIQRTEQGDSAMYLCASSLLTGTGNTGELFFGEGSRLTVL.

The chain uses TRBV11-2 and TRBJ1-5; possibly TRBD1 for D (6 bases). CDR1 and CDR2 (germline): SGHAT, FQNNGV. V lost 1 base and J 6 bases, leaving 13 bases between the germline ends. The CDR3 loop spans 15 amino acids. The CDR3 loop reads CASSLAAQGTQPQHF. CDR3 in DNA: TGTGCCAGCAGCTTAGCGGCACAGGGTACTCAGCCCCAGCATTTT.

The V call is TRBV9, the J call TRBJ1-6, with D maybe TRBD1 (6 bases). The V end was cut by 0 bases, the J end by 8 bases, with 9 bases between. CDR1 and CDR2 from the germline V gene are SGDLS and YYNGEE. This CDR3 is 14 amino acids long. CDR3 loop: CASSVEGVYSPLHF. As DNA, the CDR3 is TGTGCCAGCAGCGTAGAGGGGGTTTATTCACCCCTCCACTTT.

A note on this clone: At one boundary the junction diverges from the germline segment, which might be a read error. This rearrangement joins TRBV7-7 to TRBJ1-3, with unresolved D. This CDR3 contains 15 residues. Germline values: CDR1 SSHAT, CDR2 FNYEAQ (reference sequence). The CDR3 bases are TGTGCTAGCAGCCCTGGGAGAGTGTTCGGAAACACCATATATTTT. Translation: CASSPGRVFGNTIYF.